These T cell receptor beta chains were read from a single sample in a study of CD8+CD57+ T cells in acquired aplastic anemia. TCRdb analysed the reads with MiXCR anew, one entry per CDR3 protein. The sample holds around 170,000 distinct CDR3 sequences; roughly half are singletons and the top ten take around 8.8%. The sequencing sample was made of sorted CD4+, CD8+, or CD8+CD57+ T cells (not recorded which) from PBMCs. The receptors stem from a human donor with aplastic anemia. The CDR3 runs from the conserved cysteine through the conserved F or W. Fields, in order: J gene, clone size, D gene, V gene, CDR3 protein, CDR3 DNA. D genes are given only for firm matches. A row's size may be missing; if present it is once, few, many or a size class.

J: TRBJ2-3; size: few; D: NA; V: TRBV29-1; CDR3: CSVGARGGSLDTQYF; DNA: TGCAGCGTTGGAGCGCGGGGAGGCTCCTTGGATACGCAGTATTTT
J: TRBJ2-3; size: many; D: TRBD2; V: TRBV7-9; CDR3: CASSSGGGADTQYF; DNA: TGTGCCAGCAGCTCGGGGGGAGGGGCAGATACGCAGTATTTT
J: TRBJ2-7; size: NA; D: NA; V: TRBV9; CDR3: CASSPRAGAEEQYF; DNA: TGTGCCAGCAGCCCGCGCGCGGGCGCTGAAGAGCAGTACTTC
J: TRBJ1-2; size: NA; D: NA; V: TRBV10-3; CDR3: CAISEDRRDYGYTF; DNA: TGTGCCATCAGTGAGGACAGGAGGGACTATGGCTACACCTTC
J: TRBJ2-5; size: many; D: TRBD2; V: TRBV20-1; CDR3: CSARGLAVQETQYF; DNA: TGCAGTGCTAGAGGACTAGCGGTACAAGAGACCCAGTACTTC
J: TRBJ1-2; size: few; D: NA; V: TRBV3-1; CDR3: CASSQVRGNYGYTF; DNA: TGTGCCAGCAGCCAAGTGAGGGGCAACTATGGCTACACCTTC
J: TRBJ1-1; size: NA; D: TRBD1; V: TRBV10-3; CDR3: CASSWDRGTEAFF; DNA: TGTGCCAGCAGTTGGGACAGGGGCACTGAAGCTTTCTTT
J: TRBJ1-4; size: many; D: NA; V: TRBV19; CDR3: CASGVGYRKNSSNEKLFF; DNA: TGTGCCAGTGGGGTGGGGTACAGAAAGAATTCATCTAATGAAAAACTGTTTTTT
J: TRBJ2-1; size: NA; D: NA; V: TRBV29-1; CDR3: CSAGGEQFF; DNA: TGCAGCGCTGGAGGCGAGCAGTTCTTC
J: TRBJ2-7; size: few; D: NA; V: TRBV24-1; CDR3: CATSDRDPYEQYF; DNA: TGTGCCACCAGTGACCGGGACCCCTACGAGCAGTACTTC
J: TRBJ1-1; size: NA; D: TRBD1; V: TRBV2; CDR3: CASSEFLQGARGTEAFF; DNA: TGTGCCAGCAGTGAGTTTCTACAGGGGGCGAGAGGGACTGAAGCTTTCTTT
J: TRBJ1-6; size: once; D: TRBD1; V: TRBV19; CDR3: CASSGGTGWRNSPLHF; DNA: TGTGCCAGTAGTGGTGGGACAGGGTGGAGGAATTCACCCCTCCACTTT
J: TRBJ1-1; size: many; D: NA; V: TRBV5-8; CDR3: CASSLSGVMNTEAFF; DNA: TGTGCCAGCAGCTTATCAGGGGTCATGAACACTGAAGCTTTCTTT
J: TRBJ1-3; size: NA; D: NA; V: TRBV9; CDR3: CASSVGYSGNTIYF; DNA: TGTGCCAGCAGCGTCGGGTACAGTGGAAACACCATATATTTT
J: TRBJ2-1; size: few; D: NA; V: TRBV11-2; CDR3: CASSVGPGAPYNEQFF; DNA: TGTGCCAGCAGCGTTGGACCGGGAGCTCCCTACAATGAGCAGTTCTTC
J: TRBJ2-7; size: few; D: NA; V: TRBV28; CDR3: CASSPNGVHSGYEQYF; DNA: TGTGCCAGCAGTCCAAACGGGGTCCACAGCGGATACGAGCAGTACTTC
J: TRBJ2-2; size: NA; D: NA; V: TRBV20-1; CDR3: CSARQHTGELFF; DNA: TGCAGTGCTAGGCAGCACACCGGGGAGCTGTTTTTT
J: TRBJ2-3; size: NA; D: NA; V: TRBV29-1; CDR3: CSVERADTQYF; DNA: TGCAGCGTTGAAAGGGCAGATACGCAGTATTTT
J: TRBJ1-3; size: NA; D: NA; V: TRBV20-1; CDR3: CSASGGAENTIYF; DNA: TGCAGTGCTAGTGGAGGAGCCGAAAACACCATATATTTT
J: TRBJ1-5; size: NA; D: NA; V: TRBV7-3; CDR3: CASSSAKPQHF; DNA: TGTGCCAGCAGCTCCGCAAAGCCCCAGCATTTT
J: TRBJ2-7; size: many; D: TRBD2; V: TRBV20-1; CDR3: CSARDVREGRYEQYF; DNA: TGCAGTGCTAGAGATGTTCGGGAGGGCCGCTACGAGCAGTACTTC
J: TRBJ1-5; size: few; D: TRBD1; V: TRBV6-1; CDR3: CASTRDRGSRSNQPQHF; DNA: TGTGCCAGCACTCGGGACAGGGGAAGTAGGAGCAATCAGCCCCAGCATTTT
J: TRBJ2-5; size: NA; D: NA; V: TRBV19; CDR3: CASSTQGETQYF; DNA: TGTGCCAGTAGTACTCAGGGAGAGACCCAGTACTTC
J: TRBJ2-3; size: many; D: TRBD2; V: TRBV5-1; CDR3: CASRSLAEADTQYF; DNA: TGCGCCAGCAGGAGTCTAGCGGAGGCAGATACGCAGTATTTT
J: TRBJ1-5; size: NA; D: NA; V: TRBV25-1; CDR3: CASFARGANQPQHF; DNA: TGTGCTAGCTTCGCGAGGGGCGCCAACCAGCCCCAGCATTTT
J: TRBJ1-1; size: few; D: NA; V: TRBV15; CDR3: CATNVGNTEAFF; DNA: TGTGCCACGAATGTCGGGAACACTGAAGCTTTCTTT
J: TRBJ2-3; size: NA; D: NA; V: TRBV27; CDR3: CASSFEGVTDTQYF; DNA: TGTGCCAGCAGCTTTGAGGGAGTCACAGATACGCAGTATTTT
J: TRBJ2-7; size: few; D: NA; V: TRBV10-3; CDR3: CAISERGPYEQYF; DNA: TGTGCCATCAGTGAACGGGGTCCATACGAGCAGTACTTC
J: TRBJ2-3; size: once; D: NA; V: TRBV9; CDR3: CASSADEDSTDTQYF; DNA: TGTGCCAGCAGCGCCGACGAAGACAGCACAGATACGCAGTATTTT
J: TRBJ2-7; size: NA; D: TRBD1; V: TRBV20-1; CDR3: CSARNRGNYEQYF; DNA: TGCAGTGCTAGAAACAGGGGAAACTACGAGCAGTACTTC